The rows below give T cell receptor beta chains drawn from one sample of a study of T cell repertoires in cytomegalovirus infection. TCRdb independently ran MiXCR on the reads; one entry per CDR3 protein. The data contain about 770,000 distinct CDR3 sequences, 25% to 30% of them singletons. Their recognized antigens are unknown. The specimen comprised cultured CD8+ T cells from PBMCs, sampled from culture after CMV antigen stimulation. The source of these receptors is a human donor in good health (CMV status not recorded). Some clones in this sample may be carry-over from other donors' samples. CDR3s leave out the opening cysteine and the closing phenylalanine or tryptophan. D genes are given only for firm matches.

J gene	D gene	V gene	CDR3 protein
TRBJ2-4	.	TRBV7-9	ASSSRANSKNIQY
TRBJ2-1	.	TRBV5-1	ASSSRVGYNEQF
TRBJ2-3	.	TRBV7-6	ASSFWGRGTDTQY
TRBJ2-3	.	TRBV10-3	AIRVRPTASTDTQY
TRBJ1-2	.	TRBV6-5	ASSYSWDMSYGYT
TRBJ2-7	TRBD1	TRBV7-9	ASSSPGGTGVVYEQY
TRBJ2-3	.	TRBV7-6	VSSLAADTQY
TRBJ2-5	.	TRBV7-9	ASLLKETQY
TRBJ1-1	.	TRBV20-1	SASPGGDTEAF
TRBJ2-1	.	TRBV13	ASSFFRRDYNEQF
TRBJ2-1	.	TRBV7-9	ASSGGTVDEQF
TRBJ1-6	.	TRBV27	ASSFGQLGSPLH
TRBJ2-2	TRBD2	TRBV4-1	ASSQDPGRLAGGTGELF
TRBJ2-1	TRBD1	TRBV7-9	ASRQPGQGIYNEQF
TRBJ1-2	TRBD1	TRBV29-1	SVEVRGTYGYT
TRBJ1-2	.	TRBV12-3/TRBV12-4	ASSLHPGGFNYGYT
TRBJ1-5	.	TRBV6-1	ASSYQGPGNQPQH
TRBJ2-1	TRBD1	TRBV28	ASSFTDGTDVSDEQF
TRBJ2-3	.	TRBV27	ASSFSNTDTQY
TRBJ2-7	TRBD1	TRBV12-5	ASGSGQGQQY
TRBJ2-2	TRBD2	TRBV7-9	ASSSGTGVTGELF
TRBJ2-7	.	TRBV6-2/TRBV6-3	ASSYTLDISSYEQY
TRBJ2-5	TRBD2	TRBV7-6	ASSLTSGAKTQY
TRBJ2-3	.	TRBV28	ASRPRQGPFTDTQY
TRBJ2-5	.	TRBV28	ASSLRLGWETQY
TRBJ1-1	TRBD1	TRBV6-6	ASIKRGPNTEAF
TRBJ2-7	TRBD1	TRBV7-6	ASSQDRGRTYEQY
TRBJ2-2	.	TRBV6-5	ASSYDPQLHKAGELF
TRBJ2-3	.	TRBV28	ASIRRGADTQY
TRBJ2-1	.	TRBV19	ASSSSGALGHEQF
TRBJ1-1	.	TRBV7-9	ASSSTTRGRNTEAF
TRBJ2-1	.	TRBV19	ASSILGQF
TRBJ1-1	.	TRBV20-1	SASPGAGRTMNTEAF
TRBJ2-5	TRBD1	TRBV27	ASRPRDRGETQY
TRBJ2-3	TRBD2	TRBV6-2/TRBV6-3	ASSHGLAATSTDTQY
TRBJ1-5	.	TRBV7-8	ASSLAYVGQPQH
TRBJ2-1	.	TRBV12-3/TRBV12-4	ASSFDAPLSSYNEQF
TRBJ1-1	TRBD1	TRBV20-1	SALTGGTEAF
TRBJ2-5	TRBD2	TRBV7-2	ASNWRGGSETQY
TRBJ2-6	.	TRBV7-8	ASSTGAGGFGANVLT
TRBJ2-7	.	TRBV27	ASFRELGSYEQY
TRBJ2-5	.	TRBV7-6	ASSLLVGNGEETQY
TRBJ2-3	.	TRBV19	ATSSDLGTDTQY
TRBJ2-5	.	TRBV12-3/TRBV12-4	ASSSLVLETQY
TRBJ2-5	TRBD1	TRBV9	ASSVDGQGAETQY
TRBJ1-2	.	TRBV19	ASAGVWTQYGYT
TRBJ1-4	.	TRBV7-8	ASSLFRTVDEKLF
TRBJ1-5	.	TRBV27	ASSLLGRGNQPQH
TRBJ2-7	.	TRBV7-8	ASSFSGTDSYEQY
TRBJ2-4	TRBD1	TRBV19	ASRGTGPQAKNIQY
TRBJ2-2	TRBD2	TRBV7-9	ANPPGLAGGPNTGELF
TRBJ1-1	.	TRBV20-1	SAVGTGNTEAF